This TCR beta chain was found in a study of blood T cell repertoires in COVID-19. The wider study: The origin of the acute and convalescent COVID-19 samples was the United States, Italy and Spain. T cells, B-cell-depleted T cells, or PBMCs provided the cDNA or gDNA that served as material.

Data came from immunoSEQ multiplex PCR; TCRdb stores just in-frame clones and leaves some out. The sample lists about 170,000 clones, 75% to 90% occurring once. Recruits, aged roughly 18 to 95 years, lived in 20 to 30 US areas. Participants reported their clinical history, and cohort assignment relied on those reports. Trimming removed 4 bases from V and 1 base from J; junction bases left unmatched: 6. The length of the CDR3 is 15 residues. Germline loops: CDR1 SGHTA, CDR2 FQGTGA. The chain employs TRBV7-3 and TRBJ2-5; 7 positions agree with TRBD1. The source material was PBMCs or T cells enriched from blood (not recorded which). The origin of this receptor is a woman aged 45-65 years who had recovered from COVID-19. The CDR3 here is CASSSSDRAQETQYF. CDR3 coding DNA: TGTGCCAGCAGCTCATCCGACAGGGCCCAAGAGACCCAGTACTTC.